This T cell receptor beta chain was retrieved from a study of blood T cell repertoires in COVID-19. About the study: T cells, B-cell-depleted T cells, or PBMCs supplied cDNA or gDNA.

As originally analysed: Nucleated cell number was recorded as an estimate derived from reference gene primer amplification. Using immunoSEQ multiplex PCR, the repertoire was profiled, and TCRdb retains in-frame clones only, with some absent. For V, J and clone size, that table is used; D and trimming come from the DNA. Among around 150,000 clones listed, around four fifths were seen once. Trimming removed 5 bases from V and 2 bases from J, with 9 bases in between. Germline-derived CDR1 and CDR2 are SNHLY and FYNNEI. The CDR3 sequence is 13 residues long. The V and J genes are TRBV2 and TRBJ1-1, with D unresolved. The specimen was peripheral blood. The TCR sequence derives from a man aged 70 or older with acute or convalescent COVID-19. CDR3 amino acids: CASSLRLNTEAFF. The DNA of the CDR3 is TGTGCCAGCAGTCTCCGACTAAACACTGAAGCTTTCTTT.